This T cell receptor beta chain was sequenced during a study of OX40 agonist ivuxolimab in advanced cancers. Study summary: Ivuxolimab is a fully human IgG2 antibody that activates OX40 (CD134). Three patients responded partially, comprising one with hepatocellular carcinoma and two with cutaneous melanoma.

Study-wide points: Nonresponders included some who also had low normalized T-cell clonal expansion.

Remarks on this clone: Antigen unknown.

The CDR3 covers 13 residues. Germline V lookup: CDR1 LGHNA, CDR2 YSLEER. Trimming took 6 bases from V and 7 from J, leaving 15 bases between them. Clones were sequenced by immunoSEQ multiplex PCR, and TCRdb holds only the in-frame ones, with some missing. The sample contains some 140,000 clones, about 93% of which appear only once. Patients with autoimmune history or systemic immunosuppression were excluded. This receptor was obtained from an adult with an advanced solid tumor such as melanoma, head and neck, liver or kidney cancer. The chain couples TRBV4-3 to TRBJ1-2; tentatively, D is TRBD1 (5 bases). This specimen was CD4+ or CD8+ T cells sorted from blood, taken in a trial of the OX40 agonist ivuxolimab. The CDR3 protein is CASRQQGALGYTF. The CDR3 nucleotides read TGCGCCAGCAGGCAGCAAGGGGCCCTTGGCTACACCTTC.